The T cell receptor (beta chain) described here comes from a study of T cell responses to AZD1222 COVID-19 vaccine. For this clone: The antigen is undetermined.

Findings of the study overall: White British donors predominated, females outnumbered males, and clonal diversity was possibly underestimated. The number of AZD1222 recipients seropositive at baseline was only five to seven.

Generated by immunoSEQ multiplex PCR, the TCRdb table keeps only in-frame clones and is missing some. The sample has 120,000 to 150,000 clones; around 90% are singletons. The receptor was derived from an adult in good health. Sequences were derived from peripheral blood, sampled on day 0 of AZD1222 vaccination.

The CDR3 loop reads CASSYREGEQFF. The CDR3 nucleotides read TGTGCCAGCAGTTACAGGGAAGGTGAGCAGTTCTTC. The rearrangement links TRBV6-2 or TRBV6-3 to TRBJ2-1; D not resolved. Deletions cut 2 bases from V and 9 bases from J, with 8 bases between. The germline V gene encodes CDR1 MNHEY and CDR2 SVGEGT. CDR3 length: 12 residues.